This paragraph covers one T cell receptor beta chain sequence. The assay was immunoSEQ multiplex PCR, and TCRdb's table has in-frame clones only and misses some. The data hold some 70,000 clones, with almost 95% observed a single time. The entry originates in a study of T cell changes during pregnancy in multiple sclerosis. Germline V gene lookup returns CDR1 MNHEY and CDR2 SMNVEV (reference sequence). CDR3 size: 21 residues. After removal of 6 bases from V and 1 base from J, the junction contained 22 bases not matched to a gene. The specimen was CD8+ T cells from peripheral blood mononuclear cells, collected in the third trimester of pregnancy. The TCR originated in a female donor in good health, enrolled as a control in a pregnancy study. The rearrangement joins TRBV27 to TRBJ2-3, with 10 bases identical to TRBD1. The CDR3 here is CASSSPLWDRGPSPGTDTQYF. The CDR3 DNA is TGTGCCAGCAGCTCCCCACTCTGGGACAGGGGACCATCACCCGGCACAGATACGCAGTATTTT.